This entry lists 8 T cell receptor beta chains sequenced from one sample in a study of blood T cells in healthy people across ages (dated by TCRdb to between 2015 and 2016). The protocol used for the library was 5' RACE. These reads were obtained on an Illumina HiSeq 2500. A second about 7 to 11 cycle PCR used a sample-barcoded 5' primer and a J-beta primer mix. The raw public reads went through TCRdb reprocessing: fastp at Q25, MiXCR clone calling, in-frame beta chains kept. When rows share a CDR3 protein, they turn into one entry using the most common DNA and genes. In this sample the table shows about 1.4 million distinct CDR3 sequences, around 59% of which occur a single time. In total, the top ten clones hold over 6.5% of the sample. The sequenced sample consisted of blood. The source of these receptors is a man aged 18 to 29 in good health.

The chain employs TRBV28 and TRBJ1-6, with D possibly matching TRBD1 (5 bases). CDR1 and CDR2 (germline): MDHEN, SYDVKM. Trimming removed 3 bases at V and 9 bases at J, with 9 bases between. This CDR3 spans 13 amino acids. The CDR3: CASSLGLGSPLHF. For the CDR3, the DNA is TGTGCCAGCAGTTTGGGGCTGGGTTCACCCCTCCACTTT.

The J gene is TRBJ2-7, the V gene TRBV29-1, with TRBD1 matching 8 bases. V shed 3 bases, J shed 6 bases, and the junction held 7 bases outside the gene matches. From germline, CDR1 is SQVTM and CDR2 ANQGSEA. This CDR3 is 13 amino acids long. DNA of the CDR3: TGCAGCGTTGAGGTGACAGGGGCTGGCGAGCAGTACTTC. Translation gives CSVEVTGAGEQYF.

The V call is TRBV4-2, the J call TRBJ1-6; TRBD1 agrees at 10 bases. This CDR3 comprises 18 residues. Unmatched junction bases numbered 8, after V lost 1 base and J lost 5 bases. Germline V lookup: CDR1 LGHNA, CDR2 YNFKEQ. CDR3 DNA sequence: TGTGCCAGCAGCCAAGGGGACAGGGGAGGTGGGGATAATTCACCCCTCCACTTT. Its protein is CASSQGDRGGGDNSPLHF.

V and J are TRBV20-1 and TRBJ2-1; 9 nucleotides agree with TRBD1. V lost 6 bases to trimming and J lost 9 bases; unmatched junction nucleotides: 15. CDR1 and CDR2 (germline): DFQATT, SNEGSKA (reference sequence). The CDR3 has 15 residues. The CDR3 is CSATGQGPYQGEQFF. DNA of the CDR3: TGCAGTGCCACAGGACAGGGGCCCTATCAGGGTGAGCAGTTCTTC.

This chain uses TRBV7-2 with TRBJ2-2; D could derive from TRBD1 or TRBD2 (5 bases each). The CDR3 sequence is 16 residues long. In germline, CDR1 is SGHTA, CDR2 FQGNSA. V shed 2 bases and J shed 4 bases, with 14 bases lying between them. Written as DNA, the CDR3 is TGTGCCAGCAGCTTAACCGAGGGGCCGGGCACCGGGGAGCTGTTTTTT. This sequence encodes CASSLTEGPGTGELFF. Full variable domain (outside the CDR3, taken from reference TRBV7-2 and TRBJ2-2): GAGVSQSPSNKVTEKGKDVELRCDPISGHTALYWYRQSLGQGLEFLIYFQGNSAPDKSGLPSDRFSAERTGGSVSTLTIQRTQQEDSAVYLCASSLTEGPGTGELFFGEGSRLTVL.

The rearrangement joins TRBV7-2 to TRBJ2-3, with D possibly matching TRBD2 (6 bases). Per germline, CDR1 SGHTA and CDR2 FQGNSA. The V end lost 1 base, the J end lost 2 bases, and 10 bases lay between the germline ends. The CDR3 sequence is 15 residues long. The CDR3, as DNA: TGTGCCAGCAGCTTAGTTGCTAGCGCCACAGATACGCAGTATTTT. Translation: CASSLVASATDTQYF.

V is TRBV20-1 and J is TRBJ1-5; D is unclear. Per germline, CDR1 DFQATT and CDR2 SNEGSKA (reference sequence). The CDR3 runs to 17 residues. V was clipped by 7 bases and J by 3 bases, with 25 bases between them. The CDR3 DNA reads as TGCAGTGTTCCCCGCGAGGTTTGGGGTAGCGACAATCAGCCCCAGCATTTT. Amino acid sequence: CSVPREVWGSDNQPQHF.

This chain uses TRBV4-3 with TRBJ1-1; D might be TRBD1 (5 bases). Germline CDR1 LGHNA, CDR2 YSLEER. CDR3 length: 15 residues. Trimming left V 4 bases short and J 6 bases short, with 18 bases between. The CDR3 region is CASSPRASGRPEAFF. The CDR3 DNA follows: TGCGCCAGCAGCCCCAGGGCGTCGGGGCGGCCTGAAGCTTTCTTT.